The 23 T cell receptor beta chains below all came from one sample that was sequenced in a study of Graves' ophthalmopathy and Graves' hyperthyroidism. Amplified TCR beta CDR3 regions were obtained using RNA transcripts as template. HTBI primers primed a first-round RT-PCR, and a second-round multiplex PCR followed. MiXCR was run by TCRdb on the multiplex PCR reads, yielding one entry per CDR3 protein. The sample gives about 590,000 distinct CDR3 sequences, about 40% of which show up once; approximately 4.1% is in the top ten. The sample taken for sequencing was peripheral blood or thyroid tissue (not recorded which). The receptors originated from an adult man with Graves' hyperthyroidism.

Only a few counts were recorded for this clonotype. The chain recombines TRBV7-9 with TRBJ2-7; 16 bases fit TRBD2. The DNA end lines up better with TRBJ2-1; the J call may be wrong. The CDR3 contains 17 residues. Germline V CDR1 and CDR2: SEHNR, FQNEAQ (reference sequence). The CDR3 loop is CASSGPGLAGGPSEQFF. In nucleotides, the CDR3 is TGTGCCAGCAGCGGTCCGGGACTAGCGGGGGGGCCTAGTGAGCAGTTCTTC.

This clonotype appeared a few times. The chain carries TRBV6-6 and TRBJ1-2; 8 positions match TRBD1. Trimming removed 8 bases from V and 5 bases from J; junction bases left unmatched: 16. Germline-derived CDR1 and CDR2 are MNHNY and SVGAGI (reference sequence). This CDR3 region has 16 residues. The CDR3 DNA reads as TGTGCCAGCGGGGAGGACAGGGACATCGATGGGTATGGCTACACCTTC. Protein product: CASGEDRDIDGYGYTF.

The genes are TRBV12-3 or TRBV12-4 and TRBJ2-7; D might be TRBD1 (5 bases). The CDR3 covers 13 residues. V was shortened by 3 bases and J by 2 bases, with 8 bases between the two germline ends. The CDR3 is CASSFQGPYEQYF. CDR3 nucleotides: TGTGCCAGCAGTTTTCAGGGTCCCTACGAGCAGTACTTC.

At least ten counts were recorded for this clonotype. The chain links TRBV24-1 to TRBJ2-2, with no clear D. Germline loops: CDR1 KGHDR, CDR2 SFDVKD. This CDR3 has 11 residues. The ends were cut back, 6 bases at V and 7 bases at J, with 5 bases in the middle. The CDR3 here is CATSKDGELFF. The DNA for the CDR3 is TGTGCCACCAGTAAGGACGGGGAGCTGTTTTTT.

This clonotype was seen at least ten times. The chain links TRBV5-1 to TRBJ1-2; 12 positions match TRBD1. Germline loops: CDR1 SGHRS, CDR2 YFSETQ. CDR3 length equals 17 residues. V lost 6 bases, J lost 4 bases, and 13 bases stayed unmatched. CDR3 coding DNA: TGCGCCAGCACCCATACACCGGGACAGGGGGCGCGCTATGGCTACACCTTC. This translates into CASTHTPGQGARYGYTF.

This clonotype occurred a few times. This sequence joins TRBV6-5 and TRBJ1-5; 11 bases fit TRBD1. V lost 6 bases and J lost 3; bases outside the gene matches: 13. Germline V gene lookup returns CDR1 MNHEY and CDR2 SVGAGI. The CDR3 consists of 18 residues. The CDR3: CASSQGVWTGGVNQPQHF. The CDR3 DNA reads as TGTGCCAGCAGCCAGGGAGTTTGGACAGGGGGCGTCAATCAGCCCCAGCATTTT.

The CDR3 protein is CSGTMTDTREGYTF. In DNA, the CDR3 is TGCAGCGGGACAATGACCGACACGCGAGAAGGCTACACCTTC. This sequence joins TRBV29-1 and TRBJ1-2; the D gene is possibly TRBD1 (5 bases). Trimming removed 7 bases at V and 8 bases at J, with 23 bases between. This CDR3 contains 14 residues. Looked up from germline, CDR1 is SQVTM and CDR2 is ANQGSEA.

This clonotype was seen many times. The CDR3 coding sequence is TGTGCCAGCAGCCAACAGGGACAGGCCTCCTACGAGCAGTACTTC. Protein product: CASSQQGQASYEQYF. V is TRBV4-2 and J is TRBJ2-7; 8 nucleotides line up with TRBD1. Germline trimming cut 2 bases from V and 0 bases from J; bases unmatched to any gene: 3. In germline, CDR1 is LGHNA, CDR2 YNFKEQ. The length of the CDR3 is 15 residues.

CDR3 sequence: CATSRDRGTEAFF. The CDR3 DNA reads as TGTGCCACCAGCAGAGATCGGGGCACTGAAGCTTTCTTT. V usage is TRBV15 and J usage is TRBJ1-1; no clear D gene. CDR3 length equals 13 residues. Per germline, CDR1 LNHNV and CDR2 YYDKDF (reference sequence). Trimming shortened V by 0 bases and J by 4 bases, and 6 bases separated the two germline ends.

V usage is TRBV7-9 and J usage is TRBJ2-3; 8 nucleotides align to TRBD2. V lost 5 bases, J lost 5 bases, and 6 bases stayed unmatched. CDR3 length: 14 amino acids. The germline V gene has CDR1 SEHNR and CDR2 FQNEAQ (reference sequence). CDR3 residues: CASSTSGRGDTQYF. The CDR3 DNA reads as TGTGCCAGCAGCACAAGCGGGAGAGGAGATACGCAGTATTTT.

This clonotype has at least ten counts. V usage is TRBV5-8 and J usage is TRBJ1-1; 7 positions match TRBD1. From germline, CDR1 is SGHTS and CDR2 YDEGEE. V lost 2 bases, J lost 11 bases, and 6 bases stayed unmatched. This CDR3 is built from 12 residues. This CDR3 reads CASSFEDRDAFF. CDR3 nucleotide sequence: TGTGCCAGCAGCTTTGAAGACAGGGATGCTTTCTTT.

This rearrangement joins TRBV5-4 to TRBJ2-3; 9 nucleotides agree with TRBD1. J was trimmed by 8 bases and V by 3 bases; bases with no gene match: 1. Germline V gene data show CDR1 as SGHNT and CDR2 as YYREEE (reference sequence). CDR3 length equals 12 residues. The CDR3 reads CASSWDRATQYF. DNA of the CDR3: TGTGCCAGCAGCTGGGACAGGGCTACGCAGTATTTT.

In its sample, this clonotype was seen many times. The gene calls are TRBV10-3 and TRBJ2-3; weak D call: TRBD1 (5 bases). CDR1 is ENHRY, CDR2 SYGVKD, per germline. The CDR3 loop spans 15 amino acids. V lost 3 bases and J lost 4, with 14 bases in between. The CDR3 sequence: CAISEGRAMADTQYF. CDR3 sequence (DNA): TGTGCCATCAGTGAAGGCAGGGCAATGGCAGATACGCAGTATTTT.

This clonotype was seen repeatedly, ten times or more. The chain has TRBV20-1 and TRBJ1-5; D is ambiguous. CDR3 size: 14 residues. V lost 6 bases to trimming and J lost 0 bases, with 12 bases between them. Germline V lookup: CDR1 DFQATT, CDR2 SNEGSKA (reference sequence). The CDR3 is CSAPSLDSNQPQHF. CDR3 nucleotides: TGCAGTGCCCCAAGCCTAGATAGCAATCAGCCCCAGCATTTT.

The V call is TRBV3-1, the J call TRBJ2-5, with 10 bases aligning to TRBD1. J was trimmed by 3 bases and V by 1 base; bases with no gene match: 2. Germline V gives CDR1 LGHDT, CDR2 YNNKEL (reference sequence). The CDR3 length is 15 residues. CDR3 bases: TGTGCCAGCAGCCAAGCTGGGACAGGGGAAGAGACCCAGTACTTC. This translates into CASSQAGTGEETQYF.

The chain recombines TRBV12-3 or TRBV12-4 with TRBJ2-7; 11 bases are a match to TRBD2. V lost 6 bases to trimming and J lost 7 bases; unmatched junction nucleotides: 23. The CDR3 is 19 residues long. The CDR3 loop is CASSYTGEYTSGSPREQYF. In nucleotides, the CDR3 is TGTGCCAGCAGCTACACAGGGGAGTATACTAGCGGGAGTCCAAGGGAGCAGTACTTC.

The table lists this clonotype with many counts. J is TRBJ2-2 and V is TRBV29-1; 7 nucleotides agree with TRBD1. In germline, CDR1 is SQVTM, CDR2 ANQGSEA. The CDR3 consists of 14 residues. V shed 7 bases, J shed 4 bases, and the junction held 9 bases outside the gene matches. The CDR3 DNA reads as TGCAGCGCTGCACGGGACAGCTTCACCGGGGAGCTGTTTTTT. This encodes CSAARDSFTGELFF.

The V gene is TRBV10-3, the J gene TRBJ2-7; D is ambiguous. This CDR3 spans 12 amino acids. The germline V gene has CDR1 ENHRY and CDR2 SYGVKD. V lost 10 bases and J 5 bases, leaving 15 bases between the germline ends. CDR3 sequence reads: CATIRAGDEQYF. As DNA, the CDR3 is TGTGCCACGATCCGGGCTGGAGACGAGCAGTACTTC.

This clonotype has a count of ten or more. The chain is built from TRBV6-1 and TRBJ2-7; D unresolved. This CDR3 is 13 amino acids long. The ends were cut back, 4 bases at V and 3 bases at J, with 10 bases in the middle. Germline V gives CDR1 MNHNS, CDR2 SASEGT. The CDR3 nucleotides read TGTGCCAGCAGTGTATCACTGGACTACGAGCAGTACTTC. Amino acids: CASSVSLDYEQYF.

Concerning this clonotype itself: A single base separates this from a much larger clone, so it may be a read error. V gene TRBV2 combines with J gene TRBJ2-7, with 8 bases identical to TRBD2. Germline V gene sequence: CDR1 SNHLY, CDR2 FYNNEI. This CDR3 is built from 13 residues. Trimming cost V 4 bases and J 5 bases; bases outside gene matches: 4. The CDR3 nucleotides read TGTGCCAGCAGTGCGGGGGGGTATCACGAGCAGTACTTC. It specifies CASSAGGYHEQYF.

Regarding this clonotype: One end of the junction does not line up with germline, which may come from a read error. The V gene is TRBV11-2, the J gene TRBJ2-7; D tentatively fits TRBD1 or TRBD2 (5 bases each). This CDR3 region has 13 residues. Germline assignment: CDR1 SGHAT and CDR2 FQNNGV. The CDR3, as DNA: TGTACCAGCAGCGTTGTGTGGGGGTACGAGCAGTACTTC. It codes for CTSSVVWGYEQYF. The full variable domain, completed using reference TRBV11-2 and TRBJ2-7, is EAGVAQSPRYKIIEKRQSVAFWCNPISGHATLYWYQQILGQGPKLLIQFQNNGVVDDSQLPKDRFSAERLKGVDSTLKIQPAKLEDSAVYLCTSSVVWGYEQYFGPGTRLTVT.

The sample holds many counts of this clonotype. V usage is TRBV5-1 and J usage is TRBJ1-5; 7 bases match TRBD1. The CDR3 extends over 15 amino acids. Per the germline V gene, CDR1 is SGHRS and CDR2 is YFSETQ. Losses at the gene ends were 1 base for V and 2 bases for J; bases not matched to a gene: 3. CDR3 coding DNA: TGCGCCAGCAGCTTGACAGGGGAGGGCAATCAGCCCCAGCATTTT. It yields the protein CASSLTGEGNQPQHF.

CDR3 DNA: TGTGCCAGCAGTGCAGCCGGGACATCAAACACTGAAGCTTTCTTT. The encoded protein is CASSAAGTSNTEAFF. The chain recombines TRBV27 with TRBJ1-1, with D maybe TRBD1 (6 bases). The CDR3 totals 15 residues. Trimming left V 5 bases short and J 2 bases short, with 15 bases between. The germline V gene encodes CDR1 MNHEY and CDR2 SMNVEV (reference sequence).